Listed below are T cell receptor beta chains from one sample, sequenced in a study of T cells in Graves' hyperthyroidism and ophthalmopathy. TCRdb independently ran MiXCR on the multiplex PCR reads; one entry per CDR3 protein. The profile shows roughly 420,000 distinct CDR3 sequences, around 13% of them singletons. Sequencing was performed on blood. These receptors were collected from a young woman with Graves' hyperthyroidism. CDR3s include the opening cysteine and the closing phenylalanine or tryptophan. A D gene is named only where the DNA matches it firmly. Size values are once, few and many counts, or a class for expanded clones, and some rows have none.

clone size	D gene	V gene	J gene	CDR3 protein	CDR3 DNA
many	NA	TRBV12-3/TRBV12-4	TRBJ2-1	CASSLAGAVYNEQFF	TGTGCCAGCAGTTTAGCGGGAGCGGTATACAATGAGCAGTTCTTC
NA	NA	TRBV7-9	TRBJ1-6	CASSLTLGEGFYNSPLHF	TGTGCCAGCAGCCTAACACTCGGGGAAGGGTTCTATAATTCACCCCTCCACTTT
many	TRBD2	TRBV20-1	TRBJ2-3	CSATGLGSTDTQYF	TGCAGTGCTACGGGACTAGGGAGCACAGATACGCAGTATTTT
many	TRBD1	TRBV10-3	TRBJ1-1	CASVPQGGTEAFF	TGTGCCAGCGTACCTCAGGGGGGCACTGAAGCTTTCTTT
NA	TRBD2	TRBV4-1	TRBJ2-1	CASSQGPSGNLHEQFF	TGCGCCAGCAGCCAAGGTCCTAGCGGGAATTTACATGAGCAGTTCTTC
NA	TRBD2	TRBV19	TRBJ2-6	CASSTSGTSGANVLTF	TGTGCCAGTAGTACCAGCGGGACCTCTGGGGCCAACGTCCTGACTTTC
few	NA	TRBV30	TRBJ1-2	CASVTLPGITYGYTF	TGTGCCTCGGTAACCCTGCCGGGGATAACCTATGGCTACACCTTC
many	NA	TRBV28	TRBJ2-6	CASSSKAASGANVLTF	TGTGCCAGCAGTTCCAAGGCCGCTTCTGGGGCCAACGTCCTGACTTTC
many	TRBD2	TRBV9	TRBJ2-3	CASSVAGSGSRGTQYF	TGTGCCAGCAGCGTAGCTGGAAGCGGGAGCCGAGGTACGCAGTATTTT
NA	TRBD2	TRBV4-1	TRBJ2-7	CASSQDATGGLNYEQYF	TGCGCCAGCAGCCAAGATGCAACGGGGGGGCTTAATTACGAGCAGTACTTC
NA	NA	TRBV5-1	TRBJ1-6	CASSLRQGGDSPLHF	TGCGCCAGCAGCTTGAGGCAGGGTGGCGATTCACCCCTCCACTTT
many	TRBD2	TRBV7-3	TRBJ2-7	CASSLNPPSGRSNEQYF	TGTGCCAGCAGCTTAAACCCTCCTAGCGGGAGAAGCAACGAGCAGTACTTC
many	NA	TRBV7-2	TRBJ1-1	CASSPVGGRIEAFF	TGTGCCAGCAGCCCAGTGGGGGGCCGCATTGAAGCTTTCTTT
few	TRBD2	TRBV5-1	TRBJ2-1	CASSSGLAGALPNEQFF	TGCGCCAGCAGCTCTGGACTAGCGGGGGCCCTCCCTAATGAGCAGTTCTTC
many	NA	TRBV14	TRBJ2-7	CASSQDIVSYEQYF	TGTGCCAGCAGCCAAGATATTGTGTCCTACGAGCAGTACTTC